This T cell receptor beta chain derives from a study of T cells in Graves' hyperthyroidism and ophthalmopathy. This clonotype was seen ten or more times. Germline loops: CDR1 MNHNS, CDR2 SASEGT. The length of the CDR3 is 11 residues. V was cut by 11 bases and J by 2 bases, with 10 bases left in between. Amplification yielded TCR beta CDR3 regions, with RNA transcripts as the source. The HTBI set primed first-round TCR CDR3 RT-PCR. TCRdb ran MiXCR on the multiplex PCR reads and lists one entry per CDR3 protein. Of about half a million distinct CDR3 sequences listed, about 16% are singletons. The rearrangement uses TRBV6-1 and TRBJ2-7; a possible D gene is TRBD2 (6 bases). Input material: blood. The source of this sequence is a woman younger than 45 with Graves' ophthalmopathy. CDR3 nucleotides: TGTGCCGCGGGGACCACCTACGAGCAGTACTTC. Amino acid sequence: CAAGTTYEQYF.